The clone carrying this T cell receptor beta chain was seen a handful of times. The antigen remains undetermined. The record originates from a study of human T cells and chemical hapten exposure. Study results and limitations: Significantly more large CDR3 similarity clusters were formed by expanded TCRs than by controls.

The CDR3 is made up of 14 amino acids. Trimming pared 5 bases from V and 4 bases from J, leaving 14 bases between. Time point in this sample: patch test 2, 6 weeks after DPC sensitization. Described treatment: therapeutic diphenylcyclopropenone sensitization with weekly scalp DPC. TCRdb processed the RACE reads anew with MiXCR; each CDR3 protein has one entry. The data show fewer than 90,000 distinct CDR3 sequences, 6.6% seen once. The chain uses TRBV12-3 or TRBV12-4 and TRBJ1-2; D is unclear. The receptor's source is a woman aged 30 to 39 with alopecia areata. Some clones in this sample may be carry-over from other donors' samples. The sample here was whole blood, taken in connection with sensitization to the hapten diphenylcyclopropenone (DPC). The CDR3 here is CASSEMTPLYGYTF. CDR3 bases: TGTGCCAGCAGTGAAATGACACCTCTCTATGGCTACACCTTC.